This TCR beta chain was captured in a study of post-analysis software for immune sequencing data. Looked up from germline, CDR1 is MNHEY and CDR2 is SVGAGI. The CDR3 is 15 amino acids. Trimming cost V 5 bases and J 3 bases; bases outside gene matches: 7. This clonotype appeared once. Its antigen is not known. Study-wide points: Five or six TRBV segments were more frequent in patients than controls; TRBV5-6, TRBV5-1 and TRBV20-1 belonged to this group. Controls' normalized Chao1 diversity significantly exceeded that of multiple sclerosis patients.

Researchers reported that TCR beta cDNA libraries carried unique molecular identifiers. From the PCR reads, TCRdb called clonotypes with MiXCR, one entry per CDR3 protein. The sample has more than 350,000 distinct CDR3 sequences, roughly 40% seen once. Material for sequencing was blood. The sequence derives from a girl aged 2 to 9 with multiple sclerosis. The chain couples TRBV6-5 to TRBJ2-7; 10 bases match TRBD2. CDR3 sequence: CASSLGTSEIYEQYF. CDR3 DNA: TGTGCCAGCAGTCTAGGGACTAGCGAGATCTACGAGCAGTACTTC.